The rows below give T cell receptor beta chains drawn from one sample of a study of OX40 agonist ivuxolimab in advanced cancers. TCRdb's copy holds only in-frame clones and misses some; the assay was immunoSEQ multiplex PCR. Here the sample spans roughly 100,000 clones, 80% to 90% being singletons. The sample was CD4+ or CD8+ T cells sorted from blood, taken in a trial of the OX40 agonist ivuxolimab. These receptor sequences come from an adult with an advanced solid tumor such as melanoma, head and neck, liver or kidney cancer. Both conserved end residues are part of each CDR3. The order of the fields is D gene, clone size, J gene, V gene, CDR3 DNA, CDR3 protein. The D gene is left open where the match is weak. A clone size is listed for some rows: how often the clone was seen (once, few, many), or a class if it is expanded.

- | - | TRBJ2-7 | TRBV4-1 | TGCGCCAGCAGCCAAGAGGAGGGGGTGAGCTCCTACGAGCAGTACTTC | CASSQEEGVSSYEQYF
- | - | TRBJ2-1 | TRBV4-2 | TGTGCCAGCAGCCAAGATATCGGCCACAATGAGCAGTTCTTC | CASSQDIGHNEQFF
- | - | TRBJ2-2 | TRBV15 | TGTGCCACCAGCAGAGATTGGTCGAACACCGGGGAGCTGTTTTTT | CATSRDWSNTGELFF
- | - | TRBJ1-6 | TRBV4-1 | TGCGCCAGCAGCCAAGAGTACAGCTATAATTCACCCCTCCACTTT | CASSQEYSYNSPLHF
TRBD2 | - | TRBJ2-5 | TRBV6-6 | TGTGCCAGCAGTTACTTGGGGGGGGAGACCCAGTACTTC | CASSYLGGETQYF
TRBD1 | - | TRBJ2-2 | TRBV6-5 | TGTGCCAGCAGATGGACAGGGACGAACACCGGGGAGCTGTTTTTT | CASRWTGTNTGELFF
- | - | TRBJ1-5 | TRBV6-6 | TGTGCCAGCAGTTATCTAGGAGATTCAAATCAGCCCCAGCATTTT | CASSYLGDSNQPQHF
TRBD1 | - | TRBJ1-4 | TRBV5-1 | TGCGCCAGCAGCCTGGGACAGGGAGCAACTAATGAAAAACTGTTTTTT | CASSLGQGATNEKLFF
- | - | TRBJ2-3 | TRBV19 | TGTGCCAGTAGTACAACCTCAAGCACAGATACGCAGTATTTT | CASSTTSSTDTQYF
- | - | TRBJ2-2 | TRBV5-1 | TGCGCCAGCAGCTGGACCGGTGACACCGGGGAGCTGTTTTTT | CASSWTGDTGELFF
- | - | TRBJ2-7 | TRBV23-1 | TGCGCCAGCAGTCAATACCGCGGGGGCGCCCCCTACGAGCAGTACTTC | CASSQYRGGAPYEQYF
- | - | TRBJ2-5 | TRBV7-6 | TGTGCCAGCAGCTTACCCCCACAGGAGCAGTACTTC | CASSLPPQEQYF
- | once | TRBJ1-5 | TRBV30 | TGTGCCTGGAATGGGCCAGGGAGCAATCAGCCCCAGCATTTT | CAWNGPGSNQPQHF
- | - | TRBJ1-2 | TRBV4-1 | TGCGCCAGCAGCCAAGATAGGGATCCTTGGGGTGGCTACACCTTC | CASSQDRDPWGGYTF
TRBD1 | - | TRBJ1-1 | TRBV27 | TGTGCCAGCAGTTTGGAACAGGGGGCAGCTGAAGCTTTCTTT | CASSLEQGAAEAFF
- | - | TRBJ2-1 | TRBV4-1 | TGCGCCAGCAGCCAAGACCTACAGGGTGAAATCTACAATGAGCAGTTCTTC | CASSQDLQGEIYNEQFF
TRBD2 | - | TRBJ2-3 | TRBV4-1 | TGCGCCAGCAGCCAAGATACTAGCGGTTTGATCACAGATACGCAGTATTTT | CASSQDTSGLITDTQYF
- | - | TRBJ2-7 | TRBV4-1 | TGCGCCAGCAGCCGGGGACGGTTCTACGAGCAGTACTTC | CASSRGRFYEQYF
- | once | TRBJ2-1 | TRBV11-2 | TGTGCCAGCAGCTTAGCCGGCGGGATCCAGTCCTACAATGAGCAGTTCTTC | CASSLAGGIQSYNEQFF
- | - | TRBJ1-2 | TRBV27 | TGTGCCAGCAGTTTATCGGGGGTCTATGGCTACACCTTC | CASSLSGVYGYTF
TRBD1 | - | TRBJ2-7 | TRBV11-3 | TGTGCCAGCAGCCCCCACAGGGGCAGGGGAGACGAGCAGTACTTC | CASSPHRGRGDEQYF
- | - | TRBJ1-1 | TRBV19 | TGTGCCAGTAGTATACAGTACTCACCTGAGAACACTGAAGCTTTCTTT | CASSIQYSPENTEAFF
TRBD1 | once | TRBJ2-5 | TRBV9 | TGTGCCAGCAGCGCGGATGAGGGGGCAGAGACCCAGTACTTC | CASSADEGAETQYF
- | few | TRBJ2-7 | TRBV2 | TGTGCCAGCAGCCGGCCGGGTACCTACGAGCAGTACTTC | CASSRPGTYEQYF
- | - | TRBJ1-5 | TRBV6-5 | TGTGCCAGTCGGGGAGGACAATATAGCAATCAGCCCCAGCATTTT | CASRGGQYSNQPQHF
TRBD2 | - | TRBJ2-1 | TRBV19 | TGTGCCAGTAGTTCAACTAGCGTCCATGAGCAGTTCTTC | CASSSTSVHEQFF
TRBD2 | once | TRBJ2-1 | TRBV7-8 | TGTGCCAGCAGCACATTCGGGACTAGCGGAAGGGATGAGCAGTTCTTC | CASSTFGTSGRDEQFF
- | - | TRBJ1-5 | TRBV4-1 | TGCGCCAGCAGCCACCGGGACATCGGGAATCAGCCCCAGCATTTT | CASSHRDIGNQPQHF
TRBD1 | - | TRBJ2-7 | TRBV6-5 | TGTGCCAGCAGCACGGTACAGGGGGTTTCCTACGAGCAGTACTTC | CASSTVQGVSYEQYF
- | - | TRBJ2-7 | TRBV6-5 | TGTGCCAGCAGACCCCGGTTAGGGGAGGACATCTCGTACTTC | CASRPRLGEDISYF
TRBD2 | - | TRBJ2-5 | TRBV7-7 | TGTGCTAGCAGCTTCTCGGGAGGGCCTCAAGAGACCCAGTACTTC | CASSFSGGPQETQYF
- | - | TRBJ2-2 | TRBV28 | TGTGCCAGCAGTTACGGGACGGATAACACCGGGGAGCTGTTTTTT | CASSYGTDNTGELFF
- | once | TRBJ2-7 | TRBV7-9 | TGTGCCAGCAGCTTAGCGGCAGACCCTTACGAGCAGTACTTC | CASSLAADPYEQYF
TRBD1 | - | TRBJ1-4 | TRBV10-3 | TGTGCCATCACTCTGGCAGGGGGCGAATTTAATGAAAAACTGTTTTTT | CAITLAGGEFNEKLFF
- | - | TRBJ2-6 | TRBV11-2 | TGTGCCAGCAGCTTCGCTGGGGCCAACGTCCTGACTTTC | CASSFAGANVLTF
TRBD2 | - | TRBJ2-7 | TRBV9 | TGTGCCAGCAGCGTGAGCGGGACGTCTTGGGAGCAGTACTTC | CASSVSGTSWEQYF
- | - | TRBJ2-3 | TRBV4-2 | TGTGCCAGCAGCTTCCCCGCGGATACGCAGTATTTT | CASSFPADTQYF
- | - | TRBJ2-1 | TRBV12-5 | TGTGCTAGTGGTCACGGGACTCCTGGGGATGAGCAGTTCTTC | CASGHGTPGDEQFF